This T cell receptor beta chain came from a study of blood T cell repertoires in COVID-19. This CDR3 spans 15 amino acids. Germline V gene data show CDR1 as SGDLS and CDR2 as YYNGEE. With 0 bases clipped from V and 6 bases from J, the junction kept 5 bases outside the gene matches. Generated by immunoSEQ multiplex PCR, the TCRdb table keeps only in-frame clones and is missing some. The sample shows tens of thousands of clones, roughly 89% of them seen only once. The material sequenced was peripheral blood. The chain uses TRBV9 and TRBJ1-1, with 10 bases aligning to TRBD1. This clonotype originated in a man aged 45-60 years with active or convalescent COVID-19. CDR3 region: CASSVGGQGVSEAFF. The CDR3 DNA is TGTGCCAGCAGCGTAGGCGGACAGGGGGTGTCTGAAGCTTTCTTT.